Listed below are T cell receptor beta chains from one sample, sequenced in a study of blood T cells in healthy people across ages. TCRdb analysed the 5' RACE reads with MiXCR anew, one entry per CDR3 protein. The profile covers about 680,000 distinct CDR3 sequences, with around 45% appearing a single time and roughly a third taken by the ten largest. The sequencing sample was made of blood. These receptors were obtained from a woman aged 55-75 years in good health. Each CDR3 is given with its conserved first and last residue. D genes are given only for firm matches.

.,TRBV7-3,TRBJ2-3,CASSSFGADTQYF,TGTGCCAGCAGCTCATTCGGGGCAGATACGCAGTATTTT
TRBD2,TRBV28,TRBJ2-7,CASSLVGIAGNYEQYF,TGTGCCAGCAGTTTGGTAGGGATAGCGGGAAACTACGAGCAGTACTTC
.,TRBV5-6,TRBJ2-1,CASSLVLLINEQFF,TGTGCCAGCAGCTTGGTACTACTCATAAATGAGCAGTTCTTC
.,TRBV28,TRBJ2-7,CASTKQGYEQYF,TGTGCCAGCACTAAACAGGGCTACGAGCAGTACTTC
.,TRBV6-6,TRBJ2-5,CASSKTRDPYNEQYF,TGTGCCAGCAGTAAAACTAGAGATCCCTACAATGAGCAGTACTTC
TRBD2,TRBV28,TRBJ2-7,CANSFPTGTRGSGYEQYF,TGTGCCAACAGTTTTCCAACCGGGACTAGAGGGAGTGGCTACGAGCAGTACTTC
TRBD1,TRBV6-5,TRBJ2-5,CATTGGQETQYF,TGTGCCACAACAGGGGGCCAAGAGACCCAGTACTTC
TRBD2,TRBV6-1,TRBJ2-3,CASKSVTGGPSYF,TGTGCCAGCAAATCCGTAACGGGAGGCCCCTCGTATTTT
TRBD1,TRBV7-2,TRBJ2-1,CASSHGTALGQFF,TGTGCCAGCAGCCACGGGACAGCCCTGGGGCAGTTCTTC
TRBD2,TRBV14,TRBJ2-7,CASSQVRGGASFCEQYF,TGTGCCAGCAGCCAAGTGAGGGGAGGGGCCAGCTTCTGCGAGCAGTACTTC
TRBD1,TRBV7-9,TRBJ2-1,CASSSTGTGLYNEQFF,TGTGCCAGCAGCTCGACCGGGACAGGCCTTTACAATGAGCAGTTCTTC
.,TRBV24-1,TRBJ2-2,CATSDLDMGDTGELFF,TGTGCCACCAGTGATTTGGACATGGGAGACACCGGGGAGCTGTTTTTT